The subject of this entry is one T cell receptor (beta chain). What it recognizes is unknown. Amplification used 60 Vbeta primers and 13 Jbeta primers. The repertoire was sequenced with immunoSEQ multiplex PCR; TCRdb's copy has only in-frame clones and lacks some. The sample includes about 150,000 clones, about three fifths seen only once; the top ten take about 3%. This specimen comes from a study of cytomegalovirus exposure and HLA in healthy donors. About the research overall: Caucasian-associated ancestry cluster membership applied to around 76% of around 400 genotyped donors. Regarding the study as a whole: Roughly even sequencing depth across donors was the assumption behind the presence/absence analyses.

V lost 5 bases, J lost 4 bases, and 6 bases stayed unmatched. The germline gives CDR1 SGHVS, CDR2 FNYEAQ. The CDR3 totals 15 residues. The sequence derives from a woman in her twenties or thirties in good health and CMV-seropositive. This rearrangement joins TRBV7-6 to TRBJ2-3, with TRBD1 identical over 10 bases. Sequences were obtained from PBMCs. The CDR3 here is CASSPMGQGPDTQYF. CDR3 bases: TGTGCCAGCAGCCCAATGGGACAGGGGCCAGATACGCAGTATTTT.